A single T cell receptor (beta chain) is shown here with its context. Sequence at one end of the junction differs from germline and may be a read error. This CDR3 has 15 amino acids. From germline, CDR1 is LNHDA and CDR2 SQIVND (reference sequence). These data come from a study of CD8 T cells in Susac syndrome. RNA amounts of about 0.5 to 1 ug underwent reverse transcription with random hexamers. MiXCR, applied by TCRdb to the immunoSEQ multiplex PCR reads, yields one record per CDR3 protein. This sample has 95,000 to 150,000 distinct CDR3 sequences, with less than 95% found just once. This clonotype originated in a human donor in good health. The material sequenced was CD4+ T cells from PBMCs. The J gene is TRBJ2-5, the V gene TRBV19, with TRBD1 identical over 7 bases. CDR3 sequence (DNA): TGTACCAGTAGTCGACCCGACAGGGCGTCAGAGACCCAGTACTTC. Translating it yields CTSSRPDRASETQYF.